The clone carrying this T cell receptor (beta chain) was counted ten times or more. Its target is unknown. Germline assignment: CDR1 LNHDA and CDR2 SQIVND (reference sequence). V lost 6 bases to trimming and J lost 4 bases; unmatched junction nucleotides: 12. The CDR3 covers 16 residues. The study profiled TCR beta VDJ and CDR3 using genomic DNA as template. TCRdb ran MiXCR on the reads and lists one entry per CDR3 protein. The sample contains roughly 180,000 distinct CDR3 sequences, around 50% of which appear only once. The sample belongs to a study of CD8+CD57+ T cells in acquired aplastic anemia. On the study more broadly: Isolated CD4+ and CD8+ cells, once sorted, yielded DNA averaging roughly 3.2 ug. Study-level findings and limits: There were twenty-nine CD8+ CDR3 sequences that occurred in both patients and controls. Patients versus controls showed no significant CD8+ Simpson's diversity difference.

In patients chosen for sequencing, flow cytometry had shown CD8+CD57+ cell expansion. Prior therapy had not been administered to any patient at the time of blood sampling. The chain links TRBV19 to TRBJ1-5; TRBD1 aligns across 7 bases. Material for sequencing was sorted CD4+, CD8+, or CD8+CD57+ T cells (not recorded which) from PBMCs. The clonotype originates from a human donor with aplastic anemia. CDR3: CASSTGAPFSNQPQHF. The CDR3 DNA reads TGTGCCAGTAGCACAGGGGCCCCCTTCTCGAATCAGCCCCAGCATTTT.